Following are 29 T cell receptor beta chains from one sample sequenced in a study of monozygotic twins with inflammatory bowel disease. TCRdb re-called the 5' RACE reads and gives one entry per CDR3 protein, without DNA. The sample holds 350,000 to 400,000 distinct CDR3 sequences. Sequenced input: blood. Every receptor here comes from a human donor with ulcerative colitis or Crohn's disease, or a healthy co-twin of an affected twin (not recorded which).

This chain connects TRBV6-5 to TRBJ1-2; as DNA is missing, the TRBD1 call by TCRdb cannot be tested. The CDR3 loop spans 12 amino acids. The germline V gene has CDR1 MNHEY and CDR2 SVGAGI. The CDR3 spells CASRGAYYGYTF.

The rearrangement uses TRBV28 and TRBJ2-3; TCRdb selects TRBD1, and the lack of DNA leaves this call unchecked. The CDR3 has 15 amino acids. Germline assignment: CDR1 MDHEN and CDR2 SYDVKM. CDR3 sequence: CASSFFGQGADTQYF.

The rearrangement links TRBV4-3 to TRBJ2-7; TCRdb lists TRBD2, though no DNA is available to test this call. Germline values: CDR1 LGHNA, CDR2 YSLEER. CDR3 length: 14 amino acids. The CDR3 loop reads CASSQDGTNYEQYF.

The gene calls are TRBV5-4 and TRBJ1-3. Germline assignment: CDR1 SGHNT and CDR2 YYREEE (reference sequence). This CDR3 spans 12 amino acids. The CDR3 loop reads CASSFDGNTIYF.

The gene calls are TRBV6-1 and TRBJ2-7; TCRdb proposes TRBD1, but this gene call is untestable without DNA. The CDR3 runs 16 residues. Per germline, CDR1 MNHNS and CDR2 SASEGT. The CDR3 sequence: CASSEQTAGVPYEQYF.

The genes are TRBV6-1 and TRBJ2-2; TCRdb designates TRBD2, a call that cannot be tested without DNA. This CDR3 has 14 amino acids. Germline loops: CDR1 MNHNS, CDR2 SASEGT. The CDR3 loop is CASSPGLASGELFF.

The V call is TRBV15, the J call TRBJ2-1; TCRdb's assignment of TRBD1 cannot be checked, as there is no DNA. CDR1 is LNHNV, CDR2 YYDKDF, per germline (reference sequence). There are 14 residues in the CDR3. CDR3 loop: CATSRGLSGNEQFF. Combining the CDR3 with reference TRBV15 and TRBJ2-1 gives the whole variable domain DAMVIQNPRYQVTQFGKPVTLSCSQTLNHNVMYWYQQKSSQAPKLLFHYYDKDFNNEADTPDNFQSRRPNTSFCFLDIRSPGLGDTAMYLCATSRGLSGNEQFFGPGTRLTVL.

The chain uses TRBV29-1 and TRBJ2-1; TCRdb proposes TRBD1, but this gene call is untestable without DNA. Germline-derived CDR1 and CDR2 are SQVTM and ANQGSEA. This CDR3 spans 16 amino acids. The CDR3 loop is CSARSRGLSSYNEQFF.

The chain has TRBV5-8 and TRBJ2-3; absent DNA, TCRdb's TRBD1 call cannot be checked. This CDR3 has 16 amino acids. Germline lookup yields CDR1 SGHTS and CDR2 YDEGEE. The CDR3 loop is CASSWKDRAYTDTQYF.

J is TRBJ1-1 and V is TRBV29-1. The CDR3 extends over 13 amino acids. The germline V gene has CDR1 SQVTM and CDR2 ANQGSEA. CDR3 amino acids: CSVRPQRDTEAFF.

The V call is TRBV20-1, the J call TRBJ2-5. The germline gives CDR1 DFQATT, CDR2 SNEGSKA (reference sequence). The CDR3 length is 11 residues. CDR3 sequence: CSARVRETQYF.

This rearrangement joins TRBV20-1 to TRBJ2-3. The CDR3 is made up of 12 amino acids. CDR1 DFQATT and CDR2 SNEGSKA come from the germline V gene (reference sequence). This CDR3 reads CSARADTDTQYF.

The rearrangement joins TRBV7-6 to TRBJ2-7. From germline, CDR1 is SGHVS and CDR2 FNYEAQ. CDR3 size: 14 residues. The CDR3 here is CASSLTRQAHEQYF.

The chain carries TRBV12-3 or TRBV12-4 and TRBJ1-5; TCRdb's D call of TRBD1 is untestable without DNA. The CDR3 is 19 residues long. CDR3: CASSRAVGQGVSSNQPQHF.

The chain carries TRBV2 and TRBJ1-5. The CDR3 totals 14 residues. The germline V gene has CDR1 SNHLY and CDR2 FYNNEI. The CDR3 sequence is CASSGLGSNQPQHF.

The chain has TRBV12-3 or TRBV12-4 and TRBJ2-2; TCRdb's assignment of TRBD2 cannot be checked, as there is no DNA. The CDR3 spans 18 residues. The CDR3 spells CASSLSSRAGGGTGELFF.

This chain joins TRBV7-9 and TRBJ2-3; TCRdb names TRBD1, which stays unverified in the absence of DNA. CDR3 length equals 16 residues. Germline CDR1 and CDR2: SEHNR and FQNEAQ (reference sequence). This CDR3 reads CASSSRTGGDTDTQYF.

The chain is built from TRBV20-1 and TRBJ1-6; the D call of TRBD1 rests on TCRdb alone, since no DNA is present to check it. The CDR3 sequence is 16 residues long. CDR1 is DFQATT, CDR2 SNEGSKA, per germline (reference sequence). Here the CDR3 reads CSARDIRTGGNSPLHF.

The J gene is TRBJ1-2, the V gene TRBV4-1. The CDR3 is 16 residues long. In germline, CDR1 is MGHRA, CDR2 YSYEKL. This CDR3 is CASSQDGRGRLYGYTF.

The chain recombines TRBV6-2 or TRBV6-3 with TRBJ2-3; no DNA is available, so the TRBD1 call from TCRdb remains unchecked. This CDR3 comprises 14 residues. Germline CDR1 reads MNHEY; CDR2 reads SVGEGT. The CDR3 spells CASLRDTGADTQYF.

The rearrangement links TRBV5-1 to TRBJ2-1; the TRBD1 assignment by TCRdb is unverifiable without DNA. Germline assignment: CDR1 SGHRS and CDR2 YFSETQ. The CDR3 length is 14 residues. CDR3 sequence: CASSLGQGLDEQFF.

This chain joins TRBV29-1 and TRBJ2-1; TCRdb picks TRBD2, but there is no DNA to check that call. Germline V gene sequence: CDR1 SQVTM, CDR2 ANQGSEA. The CDR3 loop spans 14 amino acids. CDR3 region: CSATSGTSYNEQFF.

The chain employs TRBV3-1 and TRBJ2-7; as DNA is missing, the TRBD1 call by TCRdb cannot be tested. The CDR3 consists of 15 residues. Per germline, CDR1 LGHDT and CDR2 YNNKEL (reference sequence). CDR3 sequence reads: CASSHPQGAFSEQYF.

The chain employs TRBV9 and TRBJ2-7. Germline values: CDR1 SGDLS, CDR2 YYNGEE. The CDR3 runs to 12 residues. CDR3: CASSGGTYEQYF.

The chain combines TRBV6-5 with TRBJ2-4; as DNA is missing, the TRBD1 call by TCRdb cannot be tested. The CDR3 is 19 residues long. Germline V CDR1 and CDR2: MNHEY, SVGAGI. CDR3 amino acids: CASSSFAEKTGLAKNIQYF.

V gene TRBV6-4 combines with J gene TRBJ1-2; the D gene TCRdb calls, TRBD1, cannot be checked with no DNA. Germline lookup yields CDR1 MRHNA and CDR2 SNTAGT. The CDR3 is made up of 14 amino acids. The CDR3 reads CASSDGTGDYGYTF.

J is TRBJ2-5 and V is TRBV6-1; there is no DNA to check the TCRdb D call of TRBD1. Germline V lookup: CDR1 MNHNS, CDR2 SASEGT. The CDR3 runs 14 residues. CDR3 region: CASSDWGGWETQYF.

The chain is built from TRBV20-1 and TRBJ2-5; without DNA, the TCRdb call of TRBD2 cannot be checked. The CDR3 runs to 15 residues. Per germline, CDR1 DFQATT and CDR2 SNEGSKA (reference sequence). The CDR3 spells CSARLRGGALETQYF.

The genes are TRBV19 and TRBJ1-5; the TCRdb call, TRBD1, lacks DNA for checking. Looked up from germline, CDR1 is LNHDA and CDR2 is SQIVND (reference sequence). The CDR3 contains 15 residues. CDR3: CASINGEGWDQPQHF.